The 12 T cell receptor beta chains presented below share a single source sample, sequenced in a study of tumor-infiltrating lymphocytes in primary liver carcinoma. With a constant-region primer, TCR beta cDNA was made from 500 ng of total RNA. Slightly modified ARM-PCR served as the procedure for the TCR beta libraries. These libraries came from three rounds of nested multiplex PCR. Both of the initial two PCR rounds ran for about 11 cycles and employed TRBV1-TRBV30 forward primers alongside a C-beta reverse primer. TCRdb itself ran the multiplex PCR reads through MiXCR, one entry per CDR3 protein. Here the sample spans roughly 91,000 distinct CDR3 sequences, around 63% being singletons. Taking 20-30 mg of unsorted bulk tissue, the authors co-extracted RNA and DNA. Source material: liver tumor tissue from sampling region 5. Subset denoted: tumor region T5, tumor centre. The receptors derive from a woman aged 55-70 years with primary liver carcinoma and hepatitis B virus infection.

To note about this clonotype: A read error may be the cause here, since a much bigger clone is one base away. The J gene is TRBJ2-7, the V gene TRBV7-8; D is possibly TRBD1 (5 bases). Trimming removed 5 bases at V and 7 bases at J, with 15 bases between. Germline V gene data show CDR1 as SGHVS and CDR2 as FQNEAQ. This CDR3 has 13 residues. The CDR3 here is CASSPRGGLEQYF. The CDR3 region has the DNA TGTGCCAGCAGCCCAAGGGGTGGCTTGGAGCAGTACTTC.

This clonotype was detected many times. V is TRBV7-9 and J is TRBJ1-1, with TRBD1 identical over 7 bases. Germline V gene data show CDR1 as SEHNR and CDR2 as FQNEAQ (reference sequence). After removal of 5 bases from V and 5 bases from J, the junction contained 5 bases not matched to a gene. The CDR3 runs 13 residues. The CDR3 sequence is CASSLPGGTEAFF. Here the CDR3 DNA reads TGTGCCAGCAGCCTACCAGGGGGAACTGAAGCTTTCTTT.

This clonotype was counted between two and nine times. One junction end does not reproduce the germline sequence, and a read error may be involved. The chain joins TRBV11-2 to TRBJ2-7; the match to TRBD2 covers 7 bases. Germline V gene data show CDR1 as SGHAT and CDR2 as FQNNGV. The CDR3 runs to 15 residues. The CDR3: CASSYSTERDYKQYF. CDR3 DNA sequence: TGTGCCAGCAGTTACTCGACAGAGCGGGACTACAAGCAGTACTTC.

This clonotype appeared once. Since the CDR3 does not end with the conserved phenylalanine or tryptophan, this likely comes from a read error. J is TRBJ1-5 and V is TRBV6-1; D ambiguous. The CDR3 contains 14 residues. The germline V gene encodes CDR1 MNHNS and CDR2 SASEGT. V was cut by 4 bases and J by 6 bases, with 13 bases left in between. The CDR3 protein is CASSVTGEVQPQHL. The CDR3 DNA reads TGTGCCAGCAGTGTAACCGGCGAGGTTCAGCCCCAGCATCTT.

As regards this clonotype: The junction differs from germline at one of its ends, possibly a read error. This sequence joins TRBV6-1 and TRBJ2-1, with D perhaps matching TRBD1 or TRBD2 (5 bases each). The CDR3 runs 16 residues. Germline CDR1 reads MNHNS; CDR2 reads SASEGT. CDR3 sequence (DNA): TGTGTCAGCAGTGACCCTAACGGGACCTCCTACAATGAGCAGTTCTTC. It yields the protein CVSSDPNGTSYNEQFF.

Worth noting for this clonotype: A junction end diverges from the germline sequence, so it may reflect a read error. This chain connects TRBV6-6 to TRBJ2-5; 8 bases agree with TRBD1. The length of the CDR3 is 12 residues. Germline values: CDR1 MNHNY, CDR2 SVGAGI (reference sequence). CDR3 loop: CAGSTGGETRYF. Written as DNA, the CDR3 is TGTGCCGGCAGTACAGGGGGAGAGACCCGGTACTTC.

A note on this clonotype: Without the conserved terminal phenylalanine or tryptophan, this CDR3 likely stems from a read error. The J gene is TRBJ2-6, the V gene TRBV7-9, with 8 bases aligning to TRBD1. The CDR3 runs to 21 residues. Germline CDR1 SEHNR, CDR2 FQNEAQ (reference sequence). Here the CDR3 DNA reads TGTGCCAGCAGCTTAGTTTTTGCGACAGGGGCAATAAGCTCTGGGGCCAACTTCCTGACTCTC. Residues: CASSLVFATGAISSGANFLTL.

As concerns this clonotype: The germline gene is not matched at one end of the junction; a read error may be the cause. Written as DNA, the CDR3 is TGTGCCAGCAACTCAGGACTCCAAATGACTACTGAAAAACTGTTTTTT. It is translated as CASNSGLQMTTEKLFF. The chain has TRBV11-2 and TRBJ1-4; D is uncertain. Germline CDR1 and CDR2: SGHAT and FQNNGV. The CDR3 is 16 residues long. The complete variable domain, with remaining parts taken from reference TRBV11-2 and TRBJ1-4, reads EAGVAQSPRYKIIEKRQSVAFWCNPISGHATLYWYQQILGQGPKLLIQFQNNGVVDDSQLPKDRFSAERLKGVDSTLKIQPAKLEDSAVYLCASNSGLQMTTEKLFFGSGTQLSVL.

In the case of this clonotype: A much larger clone sits a single nucleotide away, making a read error possible. The chain is built from TRBV7-9 and TRBJ2-1; TRBD2 aligns across 10 bases. Germline lookup yields CDR1 SEHNR and CDR2 FQNEAQ (reference sequence). This CDR3 comprises 17 residues. The CDR3 DNA sequence: TGTGCCAGCAGCTTAGAGGCCTTAGCGGGAGGCTACAATGAGCAGTTATTC. It codes for CASSLEALAGGYNEQLF.

Details on this clonotype: An end of the junction differs from the germline gene, which may be a read error. The chain uses TRBV6-6 and TRBJ1-5; no definite D call. This CDR3 spans 13 amino acids. The V gene's germline CDR1 is MNHNY and CDR2 SVGAGI (reference sequence). CDR3 sequence: CASSQDPLSPHHF. Written as DNA, the CDR3 is TGTGCCAGCAGCCAAGATCCCCTTTCGCCCCATCATTTT.

Note on this clonotype: A much bigger clone sits one base away, suggesting this may be a read error. The rearrangement uses TRBV7-9 and TRBJ2-3; D is uncertain. V dropped 4 bases and J dropped 2 bases, with 7 bases sitting between them. This CDR3 contains 13 residues. Germline lookup yields CDR1 SEHNR and CDR2 FQNEAQ (reference sequence). CDR3: CASSSRATDTQYF. The CDR3 region has the DNA TGTGCCAGCAGCTCGAGAGCCACAGATACGCAGTATTTT.

In regard to this clonotype: A clone one base away is much larger, so this may be a read error. CDR3 protein: CALSRQGVTGELFF. In DNA, the CDR3 is TGTGCCTTGAGTCGACAGGGGGTCACCGGGGAGCTGTTTTTT. This sequence joins TRBV30 and TRBJ2-2; 9 nucleotides agree with TRBD1. The germline V gene encodes CDR1 GTSNPN and CDR2 SVGIG (reference sequence). The CDR3 is 14 amino acids.